These T cell receptor beta chains were read from a single sample in a study of blood T cell repertoires in COVID-19. TCRdb keeps only in-frame clones here, not all; method: immunoSEQ multiplex PCR. The sample includes 190,000 or so clones, around 87% seen only once; the top ten take 2.5% to 3.5%. Sequencing used peripheral blood. All receptors derive from a man aged 40-49 years with active or convalescent COVID-19. Both conserved end residues are part of each CDR3. A D gene is named only where the DNA matches it firmly. The listing skips clone size in some rows; elsewhere it reads once, few, many or a size class.

J gene | D gene | clone size | V gene | CDR3 protein | CDR3 DNA
TRBJ1-5 | TRBD1 | once | TRBV28 | CASSSHGTGRNQPQHF | TGTGCCAGCAGTTCACACGGGACAGGGCGCAATCAGCCCCAGCATTTT
TRBJ1-4 | NA | NA | TRBV3-1/TRBV3-2 | CASSQERTAVNEKLFF | TGTGCCAGCAGCCAAGAAAGAACAGCCGTTAATGAAAAACTGTTTTTT
TRBJ1-2 | NA | NA | TRBV5-4 | CASSLEGGSYGYTF | TGTGCCAGCAGCTTGGAGGGCGGGTCCTATGGCTACACCTTC
TRBJ2-1 | NA | NA | TRBV10-1 | CASSESGVRDNEQFF | TGCGCCAGCAGTGAGTCCGGGGTGAGGGACAATGAGCAGTTCTTC
TRBJ2-7 | NA | NA | TRBV28 | CATGFRADSHDEQYF | TGTGCCACCGGATTTAGAGCGGACAGCCACGACGAGCAGTACTTC
TRBJ1-2 | NA | NA | TRBV5-6 | CASSDLTAGPYGYTF | TGTGCCAGCAGCGATTTAACCGCAGGGCCCTATGGCTACACCTTC
TRBJ1-2 | TRBD1 | NA | TRBV29-1 | CSVEDRDRASNYGYTF | TGCAGCGTTGAAGATCGGGACAGGGCATCTAACTATGGCTACACCTTC
TRBJ1-5 | TRBD1 | NA | TRBV15 | CATSSDSTGLSNQPQHF | TGTGCCACCAGCAGCGACTCGACAGGGTTGAGCAATCAGCCCCAGCATTTT
TRBJ1-5 | NA | NA | TRBV19 | CASSTTPGGDNQPQHF | TGTGCCAGTAGTACCACCCCTGGCGGAGACAATCAGCCCCAGCATTTT
TRBJ2-7 | TRBD2 | NA | TRBV4-1 | CASSPSGTSSYEQYF | TGCGCCAGCAGCCCTTCCGGGACTAGCTCCTACGAGCAGTACTTC
TRBJ1-6 | NA | few | TRBV15 | CATSRVQDSSPLHF | TGTGCCACCAGCAGAGTGCAGGACAGTTCACCCCTCCACTTT
TRBJ1-1 | TRBD1 | NA | TRBV7-3 | CASSDRVGEAFF | TGTGCCAGCAGCGACAGGGTAGGTGAAGCTTTCTTT
TRBJ2-7 | TRBD1 | NA | TRBV7-2 | CASSKDRDEQYF | TGTGCCAGCAGCAAAGACAGGGACGAGCAGTACTTC
TRBJ2-7 | NA | NA | TRBV7-3 | CASSLAGDGEQYF | TGTGCCAGCAGCTTAGCAGGGGATGGCGAGCAGTACTTC
TRBJ2-1 | TRBD2 | NA | TRBV28 | CASRPSSGGYNEQFF | TGTGCCAGCAGACCCTCTAGCGGGGGCTACAATGAGCAGTTCTTC
TRBJ1-5 | NA | NA | TRBV7-9 | CASSSLGSGPQHF | TGTGCCAGCAGCTCGTTGGGTTCGGGGCCCCAGCATTTT
TRBJ2-5 | NA | once | TRBV2 | CASSESGGTQETQYF | TGTGCCAGCAGTGAATCTGGGGGGACCCAAGAGACCCAGTACTTC
TRBJ2-1 | TRBD1 | once | TRBV19 | CASKGAGWSEQFF | TGTGCCAGTAAGGGGGCAGGGTGGAGTGAGCAGTTCTTC
TRBJ2-2 | NA | NA | TRBV6-1 | CASSARDKAWAGELFF | TGTGCCAGCAGTGCGAGGGACAAGGCATGGGCCGGGGAGCTGTTTTTT
TRBJ1-6 | NA | NA | TRBV19 | CASSISAGYNSPLHF | TGTGCCAGTAGTATCTCGGCGGGTTATAATTCACCCCTCCACTTT
TRBJ1-3 | NA | NA | TRBV20-1 | CSPYSGNTIYF | TGCAGTCCTTACTCTGGAAACACCATATATTTT
TRBJ2-1 | TRBD1 | NA | TRBV29-1 | CSVLAPPGQGEFF | TGCAGCGTTCTAGCGCCTCCGGGACAGGGAGAGTTCTTC
TRBJ1-2 | NA | NA | TRBV7-2 | CASSLRGLYGYTF | TGTGCCAGCAGCTTACGAGGACTTTATGGCTACACCTTC
TRBJ2-7 | NA | few | TRBV18 | CASSPDSLSTSYF | TGTGCCAGCTCACCCGACAGCCTGTCGACATCGTACTTC
TRBJ1-2 | TRBD1 | once | TRBV6-5 | CASRRDRGGYGYTF | TGTGCCAGCAGAAGAGACAGGGGCGGCTATGGCTACACCTTC
TRBJ1-4 | NA | NA | TRBV12-5 | CASGLSHQEKLFF | TGTGCTAGTGGTTTGTCACATCAGGAAAAACTGTTTTTT
TRBJ2-1 | NA | NA | TRBV4-3 | CASSSSSGDEQFF | TGCGCCAGCAGCTCGTCGTCGGGGGATGAGCAGTTCTTC
TRBJ2-3 | TRBD1 | NA | TRBV2 | CASRDRITDTQYF | TGTGCCAGCCGGGACAGGATCACAGATACGCAGTATTTT
TRBJ2-2 | NA | NA | TRBV5-4 | CASSFSAGELFF | TGTGCCAGCAGCTTTTCGGCCGGGGAGCTGTTTTTT
TRBJ1-2 | TRBD1 | NA | TRBV7-9 | CASSLSGGGGYTF | TGTGCCAGCAGCTTGTCAGGGGGCGGAGGCTACACCTTC
TRBJ2-7 | TRBD1 | NA | TRBV4-1 | CASSREGQGTHEQYF | TGCGCCAGCAGCCGGGAGGGACAGGGAACCCACGAGCAGTACTTC
TRBJ1-2 | TRBD1 | NA | TRBV5-1 | CASSLERQGEYGYTF | TGCGCCAGCAGCTTGGAAAGACAGGGTGAATATGGCTACACCTTC
TRBJ1-2 | TRBD1 | NA | TRBV27 | CASSSGTGGDSLTF | TGTGCCAGCAGCTCCGGGACAGGGGGCGATTCCCTCACCTTC
TRBJ2-7 | NA | once | TRBV5-4 | CASSLGGGRLNEQYF | TGTGCCAGCAGCTTGGGGGGGGGCAGGCTCAACGAGCAGTACTTC
TRBJ1-1 | NA | NA | TRBV9 | CASSVGQANTEAFF | TGTGCCAGCAGCGTAGGACAGGCCAACACTGAAGCTTTCTTT
TRBJ1-1 | NA | NA | TRBV7-9 | CASNHGEKLGRRTEAFF | TGTGCCAGCAACCACGGGGAGAAGCTAGGTCGACGCACTGAAGCTTTCTTT
TRBJ1-1 | NA | NA | TRBV6-6 | CASSKQGTEAFF | TGTGCCAGCAGTAAACAGGGAACTGAAGCTTTCTTT
TRBJ1-2 | NA | NA | TRBV5-1 | CASSLGVGTGKLTYGYTF | TGCGCCAGCAGCTTGGGGGTAGGCACAGGGAAATTAACCTATGGCTACACCTTC
TRBJ1-2 | NA | NA | TRBV3-1/TRBV3-2 | CASSPRTAEAYYGYTF | TGTGCCAGCAGCCCCCGGACAGCTGAGGCCTACTATGGCTACACCTTC
TRBJ2-2 | TRBD2 | NA | TRBV19 | CASRRGGVGGELFF | TGTGCCAGTAGGCGGGGGGGCGTAGGCGGGGAGCTGTTTTTT
TRBJ1-5 | NA | NA | TRBV15 | CATSRSDEDGHNQPQHF | TGTGCCACCAGCAGATCGGACGAGGACGGACACAATCAGCCCCAGCATTTT
TRBJ2-5 | NA | NA | TRBV4-3 | CASSLGTYQETQYF | TGCGCCAGCAGCCTCGGGACATACCAAGAGACCCAGTACTTC
TRBJ2-3 | TRBD2 | NA | TRBV29-1 | CSLGGVKDTQYF | TGCAGCTTGGGGGGGGTAAAAGATACGCAGTATTTT
TRBJ1-1 | TRBD1 | NA | TRBV18 | CASSPEGQVWINTEAFF | TGTGCCAGCTCACCAGAGGGACAGGTTTGGATTAACACTGAAGCTTTCTTT
TRBJ2-3 | TRBD1 | NA | TRBV4-1 | CASSQSPGGDFPDTQYF | TGCGCCAGCAGCCAGTCCCCAGGGGGCGATTTTCCAGATACGCAGTATTTT
TRBJ1-4 | NA | NA | TRBV9 | CASSGKQGSNEKLFF | TGTGCCAGCAGCGGGAAACAGGGTAGTAATGAAAAACTGTTTTTT
TRBJ2-1 | TRBD2 | NA | TRBV5-1 | CASSLAGGGAYEQFF | TGCGCCAGCAGCTTGGCGGGCGGGGGTGCTTATGAGCAGTTCTTC
TRBJ1-1 | NA | NA | TRBV10-3 | CATLERGQNTEAFF | TGTGCCACCCTGGAACGGGGTCAGAACACTGAAGCTTTCTTT
TRBJ2-1 | NA | NA | TRBV28 | CASSLTANEQFF | TGTGCCAGCAGCTTGACTGCTAATGAGCAGTTCTTC
TRBJ1-6 | NA | NA | TRBV10-1 | CASSESGEVWGSPLHF | TGCGCCAGCAGTGAGTCGGGGGAGGTATGGGGTTCACCCCTCCACTTT
TRBJ2-5 | NA | NA | TRBV20-1 | CSASRDSAGTQYF | TGCAGTGCTAGTCGAGACAGTGCAGGGACCCAGTACTTC
TRBJ2-1 | NA | NA | TRBV10-1 | CASSAEGFNNEQFF | TGCGCCAGCAGTGCCGAGGGATTCAACAATGAGCAGTTCTTC
TRBJ2-2 | TRBD2 | NA | TRBV2 | CASSEALLGLASGELFF | TGTGCCAGCAGTGAAGCGCTTCTGGGACTAGCATCCGGGGAGCTGTTTTTT